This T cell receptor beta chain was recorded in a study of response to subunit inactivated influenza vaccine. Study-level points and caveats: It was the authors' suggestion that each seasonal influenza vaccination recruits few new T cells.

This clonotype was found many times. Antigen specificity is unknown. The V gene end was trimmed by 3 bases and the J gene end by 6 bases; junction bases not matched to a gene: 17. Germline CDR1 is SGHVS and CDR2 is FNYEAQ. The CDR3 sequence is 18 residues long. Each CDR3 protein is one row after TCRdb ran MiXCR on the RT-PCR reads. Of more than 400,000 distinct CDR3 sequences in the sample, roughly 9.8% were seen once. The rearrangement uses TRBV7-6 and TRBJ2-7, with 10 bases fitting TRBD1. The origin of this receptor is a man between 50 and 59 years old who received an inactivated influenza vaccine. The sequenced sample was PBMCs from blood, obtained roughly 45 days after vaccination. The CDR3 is CASSLGVTGTGALGEQYF. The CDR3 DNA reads TGTGCCAGCAGCTTGGGGGTTACCGGGACAGGGGCGCTCGGCGAGCAGTACTTC.